A selection of T cell receptor beta chains follows, all from one sample in a study of prognosis after radiotherapy for stage I lung cancer. TCRdb re-called the multiplex PCR reads with MiXCR, one entry per CDR3 protein. Of around 19,000 distinct CDR3 sequences in the sample, less than 70% were seen once. Sequencing used PBMCs, obtained before or after stereotactic body radiation therapy (not recorded which). The receptor set was obtained from a donor aged 50 or older with non-small cell lung cancer. CDR3s include the opening cysteine and the closing phenylalanine or tryptophan. D genes are given only for firm matches. Clone size is not always given. Where it is, it says once, few, many or a class for expanded clones.

>TRBJ2-2|14|TRBV19|-|-
TGTTCCAGTAACCCCGCAGGTGTGTCCGGGGAGCCGTTTTTT
CSSNPAGVSGEPFF
>TRBJ1-6|14|TRBV6-1|medium-sized|-
TGTGCCAGCACCGCGGCAGGGGATAATTCACCCCTCCACTTT
CASTAAGDNSPLHF
>TRBJ2-7|14|TRBV6-1|many|-
TGTGCCAGCAGTGAAGGCGGAGCCCACTACGAGCAGTACTTC
CASSEGGAHYEQYF
>TRBJ1-4|15|TRBV28|-|-
TGTGCCAGCAACCCCCGATGGGGAGTTAATGAAAAACTGTTTTTT
CASNPRWGVNEKLFF
>TRBJ2-3|13|TRBV5-1|-|-
TGCGCCAGCAGCTTCAGGTCCACAGATACGCAGTATTTT
CASSFRSTDTQYF
>TRBJ1-5|14|TRBV7-9|many|-
TGTGCCAGCAGCCAAGGCGGGGCTAATCAGCCCCAGCATTTT
CASSQGGANQPQHF
>TRBJ1-5|15|TRBV28|once|TRBD1
TGTGCCAGCAGCCTACCCGGGACAGGGGGGGGTAAACCTCATTTT
CASSLPGTGGGKPHF
>TRBJ2-3|14|TRBV19|many|-
TGTGCCAGCTCCTTGACAGGTCCCACAGATACGCAGTATTTT
CASSLTGPTDTQYF
>TRBJ1-2|12|TRBV29-1|many|-
TGCAGCGTTCGAAGGGGCGCAGATGGCTACACCTTC
CSVRRGADGYTF
>TRBJ2-1|11|TRBV3-1|many|-
TGTGCCAGCAGCCAAGGAAGGGCCAATTTCTTC
CASSQGRANFF